This T cell receptor (beta chain) was retrieved from a study of T cell responses to AZD1222 COVID-19 vaccine. In the case of this clone: Antigen: not known.

Regarding the study as a whole: Seropositive at baseline were only six AZD1222 recipients. Dominant at 160-218 and 743-854, vaccine-associated CD4 TCRs also spanned spike. Unmutated variant regions reportedly attract nearly half of all spike-specific TCRs. Spike-specific TCR breadth and depth rose after two AZD1222 doses.

The table came from immunoSEQ multiplex PCR; TCRdb's copy has only in-frame clones and leaves some out. The sample lists 120,000 or so clones, 80% to 90% seen once, with over 5.5% in the top ten. The CDR3 extends over 18 amino acids. Germline V CDR1 and CDR2: MNHEY, SVGEGT. With 2 bases removed from V and 3 bases from J, the gap between germline ends came to 23 bases. Sample: peripheral blood, taken on day 0 of AZD1222 vaccination. This TCR was recovered from an adult in good health. The chain couples TRBV6-2 or TRBV6-3 to TRBJ2-7; D may be TRBD1 (6 bases). CDR3 bases: TGTGCCAGCAGTTACCGAAAACGTTCATCGGACAGTAGCTACGAGCAGTACTTC. It is translated as CASSYRKRSSDSSYEQYF.